The clone carrying this TCR beta chain has only a few counts. Its target is unknown. CDR1 and CDR2 from the germline V gene are MNHNS and SASEGT. V was cut by 7 bases and J by 4 bases, with 13 bases left in between. This CDR3 spans 13 amino acids. This entry belongs to a study of cytomegalovirus exposure and HLA in healthy donors. Across the whole study: Roughly 85 million unique TCRs from HLA-typed donors made up an early data release.

Study-wide results and limits: The authors judged a highly shared variant cluster likely a sequencing artifact. Specific recognition of CMV antigens was confirmed in vitro for three chains (all CMV-associated).

The PCR used 60 Vbeta and 13 Jbeta primers. Sequencing was performed with immunoSEQ multiplex PCR; in TCRdb, only in-frame clones are kept and a portion is missing. The sample has fewer than 150,000 clones; more than 60% are singletons. This TCR was recovered from a woman in her thirties or forties in good health and CMV-seropositive. Sequencing input: PBMCs. This sequence joins TRBV6-1 and TRBJ2-5; a possible D gene is TRBD2 (6 bases). CDR3 loop: CASTRAGRETQYF. CDR3 coding DNA: TGTGCCAGCACCAGGGCGGGGAGAGAGACCCAGTACTTC.